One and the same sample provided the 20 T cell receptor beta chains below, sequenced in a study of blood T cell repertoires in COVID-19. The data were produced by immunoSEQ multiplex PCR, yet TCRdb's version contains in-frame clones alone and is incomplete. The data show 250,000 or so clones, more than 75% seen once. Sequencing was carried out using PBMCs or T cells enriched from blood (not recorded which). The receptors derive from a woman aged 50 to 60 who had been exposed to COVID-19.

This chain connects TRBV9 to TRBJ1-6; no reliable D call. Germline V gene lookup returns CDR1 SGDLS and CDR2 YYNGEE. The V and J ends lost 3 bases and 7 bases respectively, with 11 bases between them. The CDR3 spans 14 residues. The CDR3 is CASSAAVTNSPLHF. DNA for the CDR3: TGTGCCAGCAGCGCCGCAGTCACCAATTCACCCCTCCACTTT.

The CDR3 sequence: CASSSPGQGINEQFF. The CDR3 DNA sequence: TGCGCCAGCAGCTCCCCGGGACAGGGCATCAATGAGCAGTTCTTC. The chain has TRBV5-1 and TRBJ2-1; 9 positions agree with TRBD1. The ends lost 3 bases at V and 6 bases at J; junction bases unmatched: 7. Germline CDR1 is SGHRS and CDR2 is YFSETQ. The CDR3 sequence is 15 residues long.

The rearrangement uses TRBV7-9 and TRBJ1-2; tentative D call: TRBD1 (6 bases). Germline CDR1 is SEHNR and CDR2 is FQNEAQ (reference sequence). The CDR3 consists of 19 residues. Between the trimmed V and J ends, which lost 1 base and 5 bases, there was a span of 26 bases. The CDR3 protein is CASSLDPFEGKQGRYGYTF. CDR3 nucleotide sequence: TGTGCCAGCAGCTTAGATCCGTTTGAGGGCAAACAGGGAAGGTATGGCTACACCTTC.

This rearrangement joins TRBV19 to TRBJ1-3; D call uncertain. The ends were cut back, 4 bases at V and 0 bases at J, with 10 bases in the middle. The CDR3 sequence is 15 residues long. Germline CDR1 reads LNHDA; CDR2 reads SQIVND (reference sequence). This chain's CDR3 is CASSKRGGSGNTIYF. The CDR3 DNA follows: TGTGCCAGTAGTAAGCGAGGTGGCTCTGGAAACACCATATATTTT. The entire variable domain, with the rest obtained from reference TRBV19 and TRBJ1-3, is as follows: DGGITQSPKYLFRKEGQNVTLSCEQNLNHDAMYWYRQDPGQGLRLIYYSQIVNDFQKGDIAEGYSVSREKKESFPLTVTSAQKNPTAFYLCASSKRGGSGNTIYFGEGSWLTVV.

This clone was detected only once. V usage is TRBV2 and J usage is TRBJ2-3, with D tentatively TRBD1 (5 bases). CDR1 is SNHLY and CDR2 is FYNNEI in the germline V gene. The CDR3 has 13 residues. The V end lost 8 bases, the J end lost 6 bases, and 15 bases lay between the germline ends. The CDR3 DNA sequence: TGTGCCAGCCAAAGGGGAAGAACGGATACGCAGTATTTT. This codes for CASQRGRTDTQYF.

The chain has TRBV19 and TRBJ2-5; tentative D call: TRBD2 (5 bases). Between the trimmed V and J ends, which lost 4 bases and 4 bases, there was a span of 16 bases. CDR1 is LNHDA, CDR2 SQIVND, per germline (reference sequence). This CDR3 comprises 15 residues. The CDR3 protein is CASSKDSRRRETQYF. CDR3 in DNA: TGTGCCAGTAGTAAGGACTCCCGGAGGAGAGAGACCCAGTACTTC.

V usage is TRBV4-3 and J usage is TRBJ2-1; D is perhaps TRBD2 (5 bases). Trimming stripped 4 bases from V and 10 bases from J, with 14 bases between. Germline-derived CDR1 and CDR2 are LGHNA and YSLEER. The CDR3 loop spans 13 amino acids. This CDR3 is CASSLTGEKEQFF. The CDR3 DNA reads TGCGCCAGCAGCCTCACCGGGGAAAAAGAGCAGTTCTTC.

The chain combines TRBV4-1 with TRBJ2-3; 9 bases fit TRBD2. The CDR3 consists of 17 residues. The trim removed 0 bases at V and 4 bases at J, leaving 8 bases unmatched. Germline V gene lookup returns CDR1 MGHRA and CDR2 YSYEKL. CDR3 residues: CASSQEPLAGWADTQYF. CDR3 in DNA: TGCGCCAGCAGCCAAGAGCCCCTAGCGGGGTGGGCAGATACGCAGTATTTT.

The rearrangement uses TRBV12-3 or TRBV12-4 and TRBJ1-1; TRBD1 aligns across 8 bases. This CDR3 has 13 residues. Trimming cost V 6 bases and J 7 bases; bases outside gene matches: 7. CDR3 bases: TGTGCCAGCAGCCCTTACAGGGGGAGTGAAGCTTTCTTT. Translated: CASSPYRGSEAFF.

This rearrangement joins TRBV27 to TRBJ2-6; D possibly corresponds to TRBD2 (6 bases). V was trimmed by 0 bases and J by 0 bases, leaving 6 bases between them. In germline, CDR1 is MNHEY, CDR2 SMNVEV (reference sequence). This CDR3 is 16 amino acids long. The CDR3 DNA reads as TGTGCCAGCAGTTTATCCGGGGGCTCTGGGGCCAACGTCCTGACTTTC. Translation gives CASSLSGGSGANVLTF.

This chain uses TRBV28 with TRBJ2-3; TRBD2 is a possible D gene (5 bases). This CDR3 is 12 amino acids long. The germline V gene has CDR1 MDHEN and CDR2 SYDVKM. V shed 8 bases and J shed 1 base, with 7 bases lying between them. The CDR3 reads CASSGGTDTQYF. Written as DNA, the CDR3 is TGTGCCAGCTCCGGGGGCACAGATACGCAGTATTTT.

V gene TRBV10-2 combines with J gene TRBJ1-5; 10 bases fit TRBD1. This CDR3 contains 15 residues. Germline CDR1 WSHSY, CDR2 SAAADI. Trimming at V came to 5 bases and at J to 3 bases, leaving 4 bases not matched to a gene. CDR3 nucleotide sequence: TGCGCCAGCAGTTTGGACAGGGGGAACAATCAGCCCCAGCATTTT. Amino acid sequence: CASSLDRGNNQPQHF.

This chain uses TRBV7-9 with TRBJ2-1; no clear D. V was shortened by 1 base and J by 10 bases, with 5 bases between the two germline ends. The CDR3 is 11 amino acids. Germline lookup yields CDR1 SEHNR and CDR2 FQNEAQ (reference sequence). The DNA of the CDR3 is TGTGCCAGCAGCTTAGGAGGCGAGCAGTTCTTC. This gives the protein CASSLGGEQFF.

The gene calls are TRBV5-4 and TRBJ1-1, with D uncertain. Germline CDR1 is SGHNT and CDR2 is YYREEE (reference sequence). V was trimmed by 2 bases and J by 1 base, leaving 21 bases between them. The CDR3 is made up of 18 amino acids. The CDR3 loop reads CASSLRASSSPPNTEAFF. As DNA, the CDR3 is TGTGCCAGCAGCTTAAGGGCGTCCTCTAGCCCCCCGAACACTGAAGCTTTCTTT.

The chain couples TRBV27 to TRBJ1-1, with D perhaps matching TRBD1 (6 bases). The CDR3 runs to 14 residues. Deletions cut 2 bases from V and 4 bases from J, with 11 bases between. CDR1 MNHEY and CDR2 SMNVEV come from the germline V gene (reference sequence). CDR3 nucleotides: TGTGCCAGCAGTTTACAGGGGAGAGTCACTGAAGCTTTCTTT. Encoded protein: CASSLQGRVTEAFF.

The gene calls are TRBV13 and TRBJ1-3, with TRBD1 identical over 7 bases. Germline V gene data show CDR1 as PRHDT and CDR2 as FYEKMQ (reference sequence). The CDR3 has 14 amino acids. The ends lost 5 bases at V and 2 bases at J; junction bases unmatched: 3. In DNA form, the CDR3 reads TGTGCCAGCAGCCCAGGGGGGCCTGGAAACACCATATATTTT. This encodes CASSPGGPGNTIYF.

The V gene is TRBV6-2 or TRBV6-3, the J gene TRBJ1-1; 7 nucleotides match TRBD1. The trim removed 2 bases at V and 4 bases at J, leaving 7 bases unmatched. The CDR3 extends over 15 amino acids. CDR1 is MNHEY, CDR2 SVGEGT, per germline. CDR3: CASSYLTGRSTEAFF. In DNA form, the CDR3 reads TGTGCCAGCAGTTACCTGACAGGGAGAAGCACTGAAGCTTTCTTT.

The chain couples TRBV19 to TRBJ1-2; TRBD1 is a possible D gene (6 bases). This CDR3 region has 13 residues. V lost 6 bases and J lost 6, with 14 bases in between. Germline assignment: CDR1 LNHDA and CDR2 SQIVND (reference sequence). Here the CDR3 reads CASRKQGPDGYTF. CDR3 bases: TGTGCCAGTAGAAAACAGGGCCCAGATGGCTACACCTTC.

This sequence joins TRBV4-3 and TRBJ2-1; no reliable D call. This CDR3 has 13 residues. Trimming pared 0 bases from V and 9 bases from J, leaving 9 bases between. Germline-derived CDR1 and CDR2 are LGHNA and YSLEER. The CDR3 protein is CASSQEEAGEQFF. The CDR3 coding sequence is TGCGCCAGCAGCCAAGAAGAAGCTGGTGAGCAGTTCTTC.

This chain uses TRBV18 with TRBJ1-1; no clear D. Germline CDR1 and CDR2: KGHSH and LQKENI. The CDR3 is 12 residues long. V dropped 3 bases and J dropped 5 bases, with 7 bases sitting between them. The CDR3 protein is CASSPRRTEAFF. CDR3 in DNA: TGTGCCAGCTCACCTCGGAGGACTGAAGCTTTCTTT.